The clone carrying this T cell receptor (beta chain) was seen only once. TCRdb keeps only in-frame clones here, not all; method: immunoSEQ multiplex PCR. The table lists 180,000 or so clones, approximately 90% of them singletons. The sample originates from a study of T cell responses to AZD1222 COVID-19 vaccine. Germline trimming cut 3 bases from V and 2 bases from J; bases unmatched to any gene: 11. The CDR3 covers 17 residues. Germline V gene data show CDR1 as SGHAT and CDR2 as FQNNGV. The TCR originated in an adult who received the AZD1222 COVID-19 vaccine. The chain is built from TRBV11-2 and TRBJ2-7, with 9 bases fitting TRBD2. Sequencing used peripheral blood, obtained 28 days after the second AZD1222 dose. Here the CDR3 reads CASSFPGTSGQTYEQYF. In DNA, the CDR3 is TGTGCCAGCAGCTTCCCCGGAACTAGCGGGCAGACCTACGAGCAGTACTTC.